This TCR beta chain emerged from a study of PD-L1 blockade in urothelial cancer. Study summary: Median blood clonality was around 0.08, with more than 75,000 unique TCRs.

Comment on this clone: Its target is unknown.

Broader study findings: Clones that were tumor-associated expanded more in the blood of durable-benefit patients at 3 weeks.

This CDR3 region has 13 residues. In germline, CDR1 is SQVTM, CDR2 ANQGSEA. Trimming cost V 6 bases and J 4 bases; bases outside gene matches: 4. PCRs each included synthetic TCR analog templates spiked in. Data came from immunoSEQ multiplex PCR; TCRdb stores just in-frame clones and leaves some out. The data contain 71,000 or so clones, 85% to 90% of them seen just once; the ten biggest clones take up about 3.2%. This specimen consisted of PBMCs, obtained around atezolizumab (anti-PD-L1) treatment. This TCR was sampled from a man between 60 and 70 years old with urothelial cancer. This chain joins TRBV29-1 and TRBJ1-1; 11 bases fit TRBD1. The CDR3 spells CSVAGQGATEAFF. CDR3 DNA: TGCAGCGTGGCCGGACAGGGGGCCACTGAAGCTTTCTTT.